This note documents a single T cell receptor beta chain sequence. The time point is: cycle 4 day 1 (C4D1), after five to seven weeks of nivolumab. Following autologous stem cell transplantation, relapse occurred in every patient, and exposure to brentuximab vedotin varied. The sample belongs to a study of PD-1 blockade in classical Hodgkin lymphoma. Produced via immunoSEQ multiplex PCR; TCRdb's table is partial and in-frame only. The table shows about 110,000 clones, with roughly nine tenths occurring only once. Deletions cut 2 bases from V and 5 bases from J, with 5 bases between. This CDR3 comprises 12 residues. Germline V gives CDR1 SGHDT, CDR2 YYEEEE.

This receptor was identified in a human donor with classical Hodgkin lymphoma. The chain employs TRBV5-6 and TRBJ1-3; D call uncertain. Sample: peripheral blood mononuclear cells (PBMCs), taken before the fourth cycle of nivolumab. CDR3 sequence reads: CASSFERNTIYF. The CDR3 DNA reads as TGTGCCAGCAGCTTCGAGAGAAACACCATATATTTT.